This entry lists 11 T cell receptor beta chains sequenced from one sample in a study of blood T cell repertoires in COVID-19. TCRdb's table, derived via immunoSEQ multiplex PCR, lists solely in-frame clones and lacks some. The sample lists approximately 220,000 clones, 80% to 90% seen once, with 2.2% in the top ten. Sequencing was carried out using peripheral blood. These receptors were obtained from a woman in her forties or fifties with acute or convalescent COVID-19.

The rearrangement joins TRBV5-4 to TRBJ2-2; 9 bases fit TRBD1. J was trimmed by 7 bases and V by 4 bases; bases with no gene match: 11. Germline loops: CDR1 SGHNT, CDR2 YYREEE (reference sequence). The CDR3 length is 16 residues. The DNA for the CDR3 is TGTGCCAGCAGCCTCCCGGGACAGGGTATCGGCGGGGAGCTGTTTTTT. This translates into CASSLPGQGIGGELFF.

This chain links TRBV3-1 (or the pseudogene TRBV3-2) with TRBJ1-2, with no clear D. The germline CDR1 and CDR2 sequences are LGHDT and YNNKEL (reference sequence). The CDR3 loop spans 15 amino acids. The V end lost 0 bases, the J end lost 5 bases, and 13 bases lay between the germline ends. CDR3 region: CASSQEDSASYGYTF. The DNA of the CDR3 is TGTGCCAGCAGCCAAGAGGACTCAGCGTCATATGGCTACACCTTC.

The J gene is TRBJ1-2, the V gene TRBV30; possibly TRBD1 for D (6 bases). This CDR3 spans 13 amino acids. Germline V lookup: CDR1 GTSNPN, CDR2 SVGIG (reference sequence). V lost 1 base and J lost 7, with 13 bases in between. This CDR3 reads CAWSGTGRGGYTF. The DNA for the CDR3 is TGTGCCTGGAGTGGCACAGGGAGGGGTGGCTACACCTTC.

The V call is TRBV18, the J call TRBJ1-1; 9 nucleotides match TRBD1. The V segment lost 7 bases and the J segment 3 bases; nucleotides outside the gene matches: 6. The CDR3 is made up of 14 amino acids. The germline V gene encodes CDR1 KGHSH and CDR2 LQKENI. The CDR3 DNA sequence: TGTGCCAGCTACGCGACAGGGGGGGACACTGAAGCTTTCTTT. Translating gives CASYATGGDTEAFF.

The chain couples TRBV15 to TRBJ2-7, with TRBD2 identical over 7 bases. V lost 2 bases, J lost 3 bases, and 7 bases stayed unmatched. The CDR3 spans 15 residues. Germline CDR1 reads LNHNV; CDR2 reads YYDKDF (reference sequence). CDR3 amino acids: CATSRSSGTNYEQYF. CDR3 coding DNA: TGTGCCACCAGCAGATCCTCCGGGACTAACTACGAGCAGTACTTC. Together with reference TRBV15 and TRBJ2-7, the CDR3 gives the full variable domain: DAMVIQNPRYQVTQFGKPVTLSCSQTLNHNVMYWYQQKSSQAPKLLFHYYDKDFNNEADTPDNFQSRRPNTSFCFLDIRSPGLGDTAMYLCATSRSSGTNYEQYFGPGTRLTVT.

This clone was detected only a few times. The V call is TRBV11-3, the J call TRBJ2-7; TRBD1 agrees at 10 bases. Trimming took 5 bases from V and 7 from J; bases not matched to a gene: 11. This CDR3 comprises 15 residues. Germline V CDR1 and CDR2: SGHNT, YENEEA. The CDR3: CASSATGGVDSEQYF. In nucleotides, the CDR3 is TGTGCCAGCAGCGCGACAGGGGGCGTTGACTCAGAGCAGTACTTC.

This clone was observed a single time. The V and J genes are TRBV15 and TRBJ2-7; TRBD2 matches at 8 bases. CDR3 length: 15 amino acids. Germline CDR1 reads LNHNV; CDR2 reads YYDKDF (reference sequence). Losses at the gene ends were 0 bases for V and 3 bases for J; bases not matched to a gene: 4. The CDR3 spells CATSRERGLVYEQYF. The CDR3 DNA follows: TGTGCCACCAGCAGAGAGAGGGGACTAGTCTACGAGCAGTACTTC.

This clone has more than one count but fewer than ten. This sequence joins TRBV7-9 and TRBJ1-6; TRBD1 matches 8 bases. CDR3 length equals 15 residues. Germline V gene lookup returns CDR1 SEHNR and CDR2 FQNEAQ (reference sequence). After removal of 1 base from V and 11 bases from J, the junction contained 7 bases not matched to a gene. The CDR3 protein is CASSLGTGGWTPLHF. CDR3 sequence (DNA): TGTGCCAGCAGCTTAGGCACAGGGGGATGGACACCCCTCCACTTT.

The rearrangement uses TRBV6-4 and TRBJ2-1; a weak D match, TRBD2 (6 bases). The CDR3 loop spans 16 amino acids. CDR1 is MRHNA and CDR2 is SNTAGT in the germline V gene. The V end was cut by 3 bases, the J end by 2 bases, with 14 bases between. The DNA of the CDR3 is TGTGCCAGCAGTGAAAAGGCGGGGCCCGCCTACAATGAGCAGTTCTTC. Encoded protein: CASSEKAGPAYNEQFF.

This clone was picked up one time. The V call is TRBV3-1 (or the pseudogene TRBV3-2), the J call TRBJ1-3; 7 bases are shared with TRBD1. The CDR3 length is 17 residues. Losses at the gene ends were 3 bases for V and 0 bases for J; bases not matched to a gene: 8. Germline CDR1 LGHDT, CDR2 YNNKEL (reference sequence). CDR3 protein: CASSHERDSHSGNTIYF. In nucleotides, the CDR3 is TGTGCCAGCAGCCATGAAAGGGACAGCCACTCTGGAAACACCATATATTTT.

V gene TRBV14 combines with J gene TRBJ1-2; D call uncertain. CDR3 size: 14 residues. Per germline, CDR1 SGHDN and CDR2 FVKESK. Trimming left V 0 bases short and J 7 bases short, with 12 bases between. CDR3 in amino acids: CASSQDFWYGGYTF. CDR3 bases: TGTGCCAGCAGCCAAGATTTTTGGTACGGTGGCTACACCTTC.